This T cell receptor beta chain emerged from a study of blood T cell repertoires in COVID-19 (dated by TCRdb to 2019 to 2021). Concerning the study at large: The collaborator samples originated in the United States, Italy and Spain and spanned the acute and convalescent phases of COVID-19. The sample metadata nearly always contained a de-identified subject ID, COVID-19 status, age in years and sex. The repertoires were released in a freely available public database intended as a resource for research on the immune response to SARS-CoV-2. Samples were obtained from the ongoing ImmuneRACE study (first 160 participants) and from over a thousand subjects provided by 6 global collaborators. Subjects who had been exposed to COVID-19, were actively infected with it, or had recovered from it provided the deeply sampled blood TCRbeta repertoires that made up the dataset. The prospective study material was composed of cDNA or gDNA derived from T cells, B-cell-depleted T cells, or PBMCs. Where HLA class I and class II types were available, the types were taken from metadata supplied by the sample provider, not from assay-based typing.

From cysteine to phenylalanine, the CDR3 is 16 amino acids long. CDR3 DNA is the only sequence kept; it has 48 bases, read in frame from the first base. The germline V gene sets CDR1 to SGHTA and CDR2 to FQGNSA. V sheds 3 bases and J sheds 2 bases, leaving 14 bases between their ends. At one collaborating source in Seattle, patients were enrolled during active infection and were followed longitudinally through the course of disease. Whole blood was collected in K2EDTA tubes by collaborating institutions according to the institutions' own protocols. For TCRbeta analysis, collaborators shipped samples as frozen whole blood, isolated PBMCs, or DNA extracted from either of those sample types. Remarks on this clone: The target of this receptor is not known. It has no much larger one-base neighbor in the sample; base qualities were not kept.

The immunoSEQ Assay, a bias-controlled multiplex PCR, was used to amplify TCRbeta CDR3 regions from genomic DNA. In the authors' own workflow: The number of nucleated cells in each sample was estimated from the amplification of reference gene primers within the assay. To quantify the absolute abundance of each unique TCRbeta CDR3 rearrangement, sequence reads were collapsed and filtered. For each sample, productive Simpson clonality was calculated as the square root of Simpson's diversity index over productive rearrangements. TCRdb limited this immuneACCESS table to in-frame rearrangements with V and J called. A share of clones is missing; checked studies link under half to unresolved V genes, and the rest is unexplained. V and J calls plus clone size are reproduced from that table; the DNA served to infer D and trimming. The sample records about 160,000 clones, 79% of which are singletons. Clones ranked in the top ten supply approximately 7.6% of the sample.

Results the study describes overall, beyond this receptor: How much clinical and demographic metadata was included differed by source and by participant, and the metadata was provided uncurated.

This clonotype was sampled from a woman aged 55-69 years with COVID-19, enrolled during active disease. The source material was peripheral blood. The chain uses TRBV7-2 and TRBJ1-3; confidence is insufficient to name the D gene. This receptor carries the CDR3 CASSLHKLGTGNTIYF. Read as DNA, the sequence is TGTGCCAGCAGCTTGCACAAGTTGGGCACTGGAAACACCATATATTTT.